The 13 T cell receptor beta chains given below trace back to one sample, sequenced in a study of a mutant IDH1 vaccine in newly diagnosed glioma. Data came from immunoSEQ multiplex PCR; TCRdb stores just in-frame clones and leaves some out. The sample lists 50,000 to 65,000 clones; 80% to 90% were seen once. As for time point: baseline, week 1 (first vaccination visit). Indicated treatment: pre-vaccination baseline after standard-of-care therapy. Sequenced material: PBMCs, taken from a glioma patient treated with radiotherapy, temozolomide or both. The receptors were sampled from a man younger than 35 with glioma.

The rearrangement uses TRBV29-1 and TRBJ1-3; D remains ambiguous. CDR1 is SQVTM and CDR2 is ANQGSEA in the germline V gene. The CDR3 extends over 13 amino acids. Trimming left V 4 bases short and J 4 bases short, with 11 bases between. CDR3 nucleotide sequence: TGCAGCGTTGGGTCGGTTAAAGGAAACACCATATATTTT. This gives the protein CSVGSVKGNTIYF. Filled out from reference TRBV29-1 and TRBJ1-3, the complete variable domain reads SAVISQKPSRDICQRGTSLTIQCQVDSQVTMMFWYRQQPGQSLTLIATANQGSEATYESGFVIDKFPISRPNLTFSTLTVSNMSPEDSSIYLCSVGSVKGNTIYFGEGSWLTVV.

CDR3 region: CASSPGTGRDYGYTF. DNA of the CDR3: TGCGCCAGCAGCCCGGGGACAGGACGGGACTATGGCTACACCTTC. The chain uses TRBV5-1 and TRBJ1-2; 8 bases agree with TRBD1. CDR3 size: 15 residues. Germline trimming cut 4 bases from V and 3 bases from J; bases unmatched to any gene: 8. Germline V CDR1 and CDR2: SGHRS, YFSETQ.

Of note for this clone: One end of the junction fails to match germline, which may point to a read error. The V and J genes are TRBV28 and TRBJ2-7, with 8 bases lining up with TRBD1. In germline, CDR1 is MDHEN, CDR2 SYDVKM. This CDR3 comprises 11 residues. The CDR3 region has the DNA TGTGCCAGCAGTTTCCCGGACAGGGTGAACTTC. It specifies CASSFPDRVNF.

This chain joins TRBV5-4 and TRBJ2-7; possible D gene TRBD1, 6 bases. The germline V gene encodes CDR1 SGHNT and CDR2 YYREEE (reference sequence). V was shortened by 2 bases and J by 5 bases, with 17 bases between the two germline ends. CDR3 length equals 15 residues. The DNA for the CDR3 is TGTGCCAGCAGCTTTTCGAGTAGGACAGAGGACGAGCAGTACTTC. Translated: CASSFSSRTEDEQYF.

This chain connects TRBV6-1 to TRBJ1-2; D may be TRBD1 (5 bases). Trimming took 6 bases from V and 4 from J, leaving 15 bases between them. Germline loops: CDR1 MNHNS, CDR2 SASEGT. The CDR3 length is 14 residues. The CDR3, as DNA: TGTGCCAGCAGGATTACTGGGGCAGTCTATGGCTACACCTTC. This translates into CASRITGAVYGYTF.

This clone was recorded only once. This rearrangement joins TRBV5-1 to TRBJ1-5; D call uncertain. This CDR3 region has 14 residues. Germline loops: CDR1 SGHRS, CDR2 YFSETQ. V lost 4 bases and J lost 1, with 9 bases in between. The CDR3 DNA reads as TGCGCCAGCAGCGTGGACGGGAGCAATCAGCCCCAGCATTTT. This translates into CASSVDGSNQPQHF. The full variable domain, in which reference TRBV5-1 and TRBJ1-5 provide the parts outside the CDR3, is KAGVTQTPRYLIKTRGQQVTLSCSPISGHRSVSWYQQTPGQGLQFLFEYFSETQRNKGNFPGRFSGRQFSNSRSEMNVSTLELGDSALYLCASSVDGSNQPQHFGDGTRLSIL.

The V and J genes are TRBV5-4 and TRBJ1-6; no firm D call. V lost 0 bases, J lost 4 bases, and 17 bases lay in between. Per the germline V gene, CDR1 is SGHNT and CDR2 is YYREEE (reference sequence). The CDR3 consists of 18 residues. CDR3 nucleotide sequence: TGTGCCAGCAGCTTGGCCGGTCGTGGGGATCGGTATAATTCACCCCTCCACTTT. It specifies CASSLAGRGDRYNSPLHF.

V gene TRBV10-3 combines with J gene TRBJ2-7, with 7 positions matching TRBD2. The V segment lost 0 bases and the J segment 0 bases; nucleotides outside the gene matches: 2. CDR3 length equals 15 residues. Germline loops: CDR1 ENHRY, CDR2 SYGVKD. DNA for the CDR3: TGTGCCATCAGTGAGTCGAGGGACTACTCCTACGAGCAGTACTTC. Amino acid sequence: CAISESRDYSYEQYF.

The rearrangement links TRBV30 to TRBJ2-6; D gene uncertain. Trimming removed 5 bases at V and 1 base at J, with 9 bases between. The length of the CDR3 is 14 residues. Germline V gene data show CDR1 as GTSNPN and CDR2 as SVGIG (reference sequence). This chain's CDR3 is CAWGGKSGANVLTF. DNA of the CDR3: TGTGCCTGGGGTGGCAAGTCTGGGGCCAACGTCCTGACTTTC.

This clone was seen a few times. The germline gene is not matched at one end of the junction; a read error may be the cause. The chain carries TRBV19 and TRBJ1-5; D unclear. The CDR3 consists of 13 residues. Germline V gene data show CDR1 as LNHDA and CDR2 as SQIVND (reference sequence). The CDR3 sequence is CASSIKTLQSQHF. Written as DNA, the CDR3 is TGTGCCAGTAGTATTAAGACCCTTCAGTCCCAGCATTTT.

The chain joins TRBV6-6 to TRBJ2-7; D unclear. Trimming left V 8 bases short and J 2 bases short, with 16 bases between. This CDR3 has 14 residues. Germline assignment: CDR1 MNHNY and CDR2 SVGAGI (reference sequence). CDR3 sequence (DNA): TGTGCCAGCGGGGAATCAGGTAAAGCCTACGAGCAGTACTTC. Translated: CASGESGKAYEQYF.

This chain links TRBV7-9 with TRBJ1-3; no firm D call. This CDR3 is built from 17 residues. Germline loops: CDR1 SEHNR, CDR2 FQNEAQ (reference sequence). V lost 5 bases, J lost 2 bases, and 19 bases lay in between. This CDR3 is CASSQQVTERTGNTIYF. The CDR3 region has the DNA TGTGCCAGCAGCCAACAAGTCACAGAGAGGACTGGAAACACCATATATTTT.

This sequence joins TRBV7-2 and TRBJ1-1; D gene uncertain. Germline V gene lookup returns CDR1 SGHTA and CDR2 FQGNSA. The CDR3 consists of 13 residues. V shed 6 bases and J shed 5 bases, with 13 bases lying between them. CDR3 loop: CASSTRLETEAFF. The CDR3 coding sequence is TGTGCCAGCAGTACCAGACTGGAGACTGAAGCTTTCTTT.